The 11 T cell receptor beta chains given below trace back to one sample, sequenced in a study of shared clonotypes between healthy human individuals. The method was immunoSEQ multiplex PCR; TCRdb's version includes in-frame clones alone and lacks a portion of them. The table has about 2,100,000 clones, 90% to 95% seen once. The naive CD8 subset, CD45RO-negative cells positively selected for CCR7, excluded terminally differentiated effector memory CD45RA+ cells. Sequencing input: naive CD8+ T cells from PBMCs. The receptors stem from a man younger than 35 in good health. Some clones in this sample may be carry-over from other donors' samples.

In this sample, this clone turned up once. The chain is built from TRBV10-3 and TRBJ1-2, with D perhaps TRBD1 (6 bases). Trimming left V 4 bases short and J 6 bases short, with 18 bases between. CDR1 ENHRY and CDR2 SYGVKD come from the germline V gene. This CDR3 is 15 amino acids long. The CDR3 DNA follows: TGTGCCATCAGTGCCGGGACCGTAGGGGGAGATGGCTACACCTTC. The encoded protein is CAISAGTVGGDGYTF.

The V gene is TRBV7-9, the J gene TRBJ2-1; D possibly corresponds to TRBD2 (6 bases). The V end was cut by 1 base, the J end by 3 bases, with 10 bases between. Germline values: CDR1 SEHNR, CDR2 FQNEAQ (reference sequence). The CDR3 consists of 15 residues. CDR3 nucleotides: TGTGCCAGCAGCTTAGGCGGGGCGCGCTACAATGAGCAGTTCTTC. Its translation: CASSLGGARYNEQFF.

This chain joins TRBV25-1 and TRBJ2-7; 9 bases are shared with TRBD2. The ends lost 3 bases at V and 1 base at J; junction bases unmatched: 10. The CDR3 is made up of 17 amino acids. The germline V gene encodes CDR1 MGHDK and CDR2 SYGVNS. Written as DNA, the CDR3 is TGTGCCAGCAGTGATACCCTAGCGGGGCCCGGTTCCTACGAGCAGTACTTC. Encoded protein: CASSDTLAGPGSYEQYF.

The rearrangement links TRBV7-8 to TRBJ2-1; 12 positions match TRBD2. This CDR3 is built from 16 residues. CDR1 is SGHVS and CDR2 is FQNEAQ in the germline V gene. V was clipped by 1 base and J by 4 bases; unmatched bases: 2. The CDR3, as DNA: TGTGCCAGCAGCTTAGAGGGGACTAGCGGGTACAATGAGCAGTTCTTC. It yields the protein CASSLEGTSGYNEQFF.

J is TRBJ1-1 and V is TRBV6-5; D is undetermined. This CDR3 is 15 amino acids long. The V gene's germline CDR1 is MNHEY and CDR2 SVGAGI. V shed 0 bases and J shed 0 bases, with 8 bases lying between them. The CDR3 protein is CASSYSLSMNTEAFF. Written as DNA, the CDR3 is TGTGCCAGCAGTTACTCGTTATCCATGAACACTGAAGCTTTCTTT.

V usage is TRBV27 and J usage is TRBJ1-5; 9 bases match TRBD1. The germline CDR1 and CDR2 sequences are MNHEY and SMNVEV (reference sequence). CDR3 length: 15 residues. The J segment lost 13 bases and the V segment lost 0 bases, leaving 10 bases of the junction unmatched. DNA for the CDR3: TGTGCCAGCAGTTTATCTAACAGGGGGCTCAGTAGTCAGCATTTT. Its protein product is CASSLSNRGLSSQHF.

This clone was detected only once. The V gene is TRBV6-6, the J gene TRBJ2-7; TRBD1 might be the D (5 bases). Trimming removed 4 bases from V and 3 bases from J, with 16 bases in between. Germline V gene data show CDR1 as MNHNY and CDR2 as SVGAGI (reference sequence). The CDR3 extends over 15 amino acids. The CDR3 loop reads CASSFETANYYEQYF. The DNA of the CDR3 is TGTGCCAGCAGTTTTGAGACAGCTAACTACTACGAGCAGTACTTC.

The chain carries TRBV7-6 and TRBJ1-1; the D gene is possibly TRBD1 (5 bases). Germline V gene data show CDR1 as SGHVS and CDR2 as FNYEAQ. Between the trimmed V and J ends, which lost 4 bases and 3 bases, there was a span of 15 bases. The CDR3 runs 15 residues. In nucleotides, the CDR3 is TGTGCCAGCAGCTATATTCTTGGGGGGGACACTGAAGCTTTCTTT. It codes for CASSYILGGDTEAFF.

The V gene is TRBV6-1, the J gene TRBJ2-7; no clear D. Germline loops: CDR1 MNHNS, CDR2 SASEGT. Trimming cost V 1 base and J 4 bases, with 8 bases left between them. The CDR3 consists of 13 residues. The CDR3 bases are TGTGCCAGCAGTGAAGACCAGGAATACGAGCAGTACTTC. As protein: CASSEDQEYEQYF.

The CDR3 DNA sequence: TGCGCCAGCAGCCAAGCTTTGGGACAGATTATTAACACTGAAGCTTTCTTT. This encodes CASSQALGQIINTEAFF. The chain employs TRBV4-1 and TRBJ1-1; 7 bases line up with TRBD1. The CDR3 covers 17 residues. CDR1 and CDR2 from the germline V gene are MGHRA and YSYEKL. Trimming took 1 base from V and 2 from J; bases not matched to a gene: 10.

This clone turned up a few times. Other nucleotide sequences in the sample specify the same CDR3. The chain links TRBV19 to TRBJ1-1, with D uncertain. V shed 2 bases and J shed 0 bases, with 4 bases lying between them. The CDR3 has 13 amino acids. Germline-derived CDR1 and CDR2 are LNHDA and SQIVND (reference sequence). The CDR3, as DNA: TGTGCCAGTAGTATACTAGTGAACACTGAAGCTTTCTTT. It yields the protein CASSILVNTEAFF. Combining the CDR3 with reference TRBV19 and TRBJ1-1 gives the whole variable domain DGGITQSPKYLFRKEGQNVTLSCEQNLNHDAMYWYRQDPGQGLRLIYYSQIVNDFQKGDIAEGYSVSREKKESFPLTVTSAQKNPTAFYLCASSILVNTEAFFGQGTRLTVV.